This is a list of T cell receptor beta chains from one sample in a study of T cells in Graves' hyperthyroidism and ophthalmopathy. TCRdb analysed the multiplex PCR reads with MiXCR anew, one entry per CDR3 protein. The profile shows approximately 530,000 distinct CDR3 sequences, around 17% of them singletons. Material for sequencing was blood. These TCRs come from a woman aged 18-35 years with Graves' hyperthyroidism. CDR3s include the opening cysteine and the closing phenylalanine or tryptophan. The order of the fields is D gene, V gene, clone size, J gene, CDR3 protein, CDR3 DNA. The D gene is left open where the match is weak. Where a row states a size, it is once, few, many or the class of an expanded clone; other rows omit it.

TRBD2	TRBV27	many	TRBJ2-3	CASSPLAGGWDTQYF	TGTGCCAGCAGTCCTCTAGCGGGAGGGTGGGATACGCAGTATTTT
TRBD1	TRBV20-1	.	TRBJ2-1	CSAGGTGFYDEQFF	TGCAGTGCTGGGGGGACAGGGTTCTACGATGAGCAGTTCTTC
.	TRBV27	many	TRBJ2-7	CASSYSSVSTEQYF	TGTGCCAGCAGTTACTCTAGCGTCTCGACGGAGCAGTACTTC
.	TRBV7-2	many	TRBJ2-1	CASSLAVVINGNEQFF	TGTGCCAGCAGCTTAGCGGTTGTTATAAACGGGAATGAGCAGTTCTTC
.	TRBV10-2	many	TRBJ1-4	CASSGSINGVNEKLFF	TGCGCCAGCAGTGGGTCCATTAATGGTGTTAATGAAAAACTGTTTTTT
TRBD1	TRBV10-3	.	TRBJ2-2	CAISDVPGQGEETGELFF	TGTGCCATCAGTGATGTTCCGGGACAGGGGGAAGAGACCGGGGAGCTGTTTTTT
.	TRBV6-6	many	TRBJ2-3	CASSYAGPDTQYF	TGTGCCAGCAGTTACGCGGGTCCAGATACGCAGTATTTT
TRBD1	TRBV11-2	few	TRBJ2-6	CASSKVGGRSGANVLTF	TGTGCCAGCAGCAAAGTAGGGGGCCGCTCTGGGGCCAACGTCCTGACTTTC
TRBD2	TRBV3-1	many	TRBJ2-3	CASAGGTDTQYF	TGTGCCAGCGCGGGGGGAACCGATACGCAGTATTTT
.	TRBV27	many	TRBJ2-5	CASSSSGSQETQYF	TGTGCCAGCAGTTCCTCAGGGTCTCAAGAGACCCAGTACTTC
.	TRBV3-1	many	TRBJ1-1	CASSPDGGANTEAFF	TGTGCCAGCAGCCCCGACGGGGGCGCGAACACTGAAGCTTTCTTT
TRBD1	TRBV6-4	.	TRBJ2-1	CASSADRDPYNEQFF	TGTGCCAGCAGCGCTGACAGGGACCCCTACAATGAGCAGTTCTTC
.	TRBV12-3/TRBV12-4	few	TRBJ1-5	CASSLQKGQGWSRNQPQHF	TGTGCCAGCAGTTTACAGAAAGGGCAGGGTTGGAGTCGCAATCAGCCCCAGCATTTT
TRBD1	TRBV7-9	many	TRBJ2-5	CASSLSTGVVETQYF	TGTGCCAGCAGCTTATCGACAGGGGTGGTGGAGACCCAGTACTTC
TRBD2	TRBV20-1	few	TRBJ2-3	CSASLAGADTDTQYF	TGCAGTGCTTCCCTAGCGGGAGCGGATACAGATACGCAGTATTTT
.	TRBV5-6	.	TRBJ2-1	CASSFTAGTLLYNEQFF	TGTGCCAGCAGTTTTACTGCGGGAACCCTCCTCTACAATGAGCAGTTCTTC
.	TRBV24-1	many	TRBJ1-2	CATSDSSQGNYGYTF	TGTGCCACCAGTGATTCGAGTCAGGGGAACTATGGCTACACCTTC
TRBD1	TRBV6-1	many	TRBJ1-5	CASRPVAGTGALSNQPQHF	TGTGCCAGCAGACCTGTCGCCGGGACAGGGGCCCTTAGCAATCAGCCCCAGCATTTT
.	TRBV28	few	TRBJ2-7	CASSLEKGKGLSPSYEQYF	TGTGCCAGCAGTTTAGAGAAAGGCAAAGGACTCTCACCCTCCTACGAGCAGTACTTC
TRBD2	TRBV7-8	few	TRBJ2-5	CASSLFFLAGVQETQYF	TGTGCCAGCAGCTTATTTTTTTTAGCGGGAGTCCAAGAGACCCAGTACTTC
.	TRBV3-1	many	TRBJ1-2	CASSQDYWGYTF	TGTGCCAGCAGCCAAGATTATTGGGGCTACACCTTC
.	TRBV4-3	.	TRBJ1-4	CASSQVRQLAGEKLFF	TGCGCCAGCAGCCAAGTCCGACAGTTGGCGGGGGAAAAACTGTTTTTT
TRBD1	TRBV9	few	TRBJ2-7	CASSPIDRGTVEQYF	TGTGCCAGCAGCCCTATAGACAGGGGGACTGTCGAGCAGTACTTC
TRBD1	TRBV19	.	TRBJ2-1	CASNYRDRGDEQFF	TGTGCCAGTAATTACCGGGACAGGGGCGATGAGCAGTTCTTC
TRBD2	TRBV20-1	many	TRBJ2-4	CSARGLAAKENIQYF	TGCAGTGCTAGAGGTCTAGCGGCCAAGGAAAACATTCAGTACTTC
.	TRBV6-4	many	TRBJ2-3	CASSDSAGDTQYF	TGTGCCAGCAGTGACTCGGCGGGAGATACGCAGTATTTT
.	TRBV18	many	TRBJ2-1	CASSPRDITYEQFF	TGTGCCAGCTCACCCCGGGACATCACTTATGAGCAGTTCTTC
.	TRBV7-2	many	TRBJ2-5	CASSLGGTSQETQYF	TGTGCCAGCAGCCTAGGCGGGACATCTCAAGAGACCCAGTACTTC
TRBD1	TRBV24-1	.	TRBJ1-5	CATSDSGTGSIRPQHF	TGTGCCACCAGTGATTCCGGGACAGGCTCAATCAGGCCCCAGCATTTT
TRBD2	TRBV2	many	TRBJ2-1	CASSEGAGTIYNEQFF	TGTGCCAGCAGTGAAGGCGCCGGGACTATATACAATGAGCAGTTCTTC
.	TRBV7-6	many	TRBJ2-1	CASSLAARNEQFF	TGTGCCAGCAGCTTAGCTGCCCGCAATGAGCAGTTCTTC
TRBD1	TRBV29-1	few	TRBJ1-3	CSASPGQGSGNTIYF	TGCAGCGCTTCTCCGGGACAGGGATCTGGAAACACCATATATTTT
TRBD1	TRBV12-3/TRBV12-4	many	TRBJ2-3	CASSLEGAASTDTQYF	TGTGCCAGCAGTTTAGAGGGGGCGGCTAGCACAGATACGCAGTATTTT
TRBD2	TRBV27	many	TRBJ2-7	CASSLILAETYEQYF	TGTGCCAGCAGTCTAATACTAGCGGAGACCTACGAGCAGTACTTC
TRBD1	TRBV7-9	.	TRBJ2-4	CASSPSPGQGKNTQYF	TGTGCCAGCAGCCCAAGCCCGGGACAGGGGAAAAACACTCAGTACTTC
.	TRBV20-1	many	TRBJ2-1	CSANSGYYNEQFF	TGCAGTGCTAACTCAGGGTACTACAATGAGCAGTTCTTC
TRBD2	TRBV5-1	many	TRBJ2-7	CASSLGETSVGEQYF	TGCGCCAGCAGCTTAGGTGAGACTAGCGTCGGCGAGCAGTACTTC
.	TRBV24-1	many	TRBJ2-3	CATSEGWTDTQYF	TGTGCCACCAGTGAGGGTTGGACAGATACGCAGTATTTT
.	TRBV11-2	.	TRBJ1-5	CASSQTADQPQHF	TGTGCCAGCAGCCAGACAGCAGATCAGCCCCAGCATTTT